This T cell receptor beta chain was sequenced for a study of cytomegalovirus exposure and HLA in healthy donors (TCRdb year 2017). Regarding the complete study: An earlier analysis of roughly 570 of the donors reported about 280 Gb of sequence data and 95 million to 120 million unique TCR beta sequences obtained from around 180 million T cells. Around 300 gigabases of sequencing data and tens of millions of unique TCR sequences were included in an early release covering about 700 HLA-typed donors. The genetic ancestry cluster associated with self-reported Caucasian donors included roughly 84% of the 300 to 400 genotyped donors. The study aimed to test whether signatures of past pathogen exposure could be identified by cataloging public T cell receptors. The T cell repertoires of 700 or so subjects were profiled by immunosequencing and related to cytomegalovirus serostatus. Besides the first cohort of roughly 640 subjects, a separate validation cohort made up of roughly 130 different subjects was used. High-throughput TCR immunosequencing, statistical association of individual TCRs with disease status, and machine learning were combined to predict cytomegalovirus infection status. To study patterns of TCR occurrence, a later analysis re-analyzed previously published TCR beta repertoires from several hundred donors and added high-resolution HLA genotyping. Rather than drawing on any new phenotypic data, the later analysis identified candidate immune exposures from TCR beta sequences and the way those sequences occurred across donors. An earlier analysis of approximately 580 of the donors used high-throughput TCR beta sequencing to judge whether each TCR beta V gene segment behaved as functional or pseudogenic. Alongside the repertoire data, information on donor age, sex, ethnicity and CMV serostatus was compiled. Genome-wide SNP genotypes for about 65% of the 666 donors were used in a later genetic analysis, which treated that subset as a discovery cohort. All discovery cohort repertoires had been generated on a single sequencing platform. HLA typing covered class I and class II loci at four-digit resolution. The number of donors typed differed by locus, with roughly 620-630 for A, B, C, DRB1 and DQB1, around 520 for DQA1, nearly 610 for DPA1, and some 440 for DPB1. Because of strong linkage in the cohort, five DR-DQ haplotypes were treated as single units for association and clustering. Among a few hundred genotyped donors of the cohort, an average of about 240,000 unique TCR beta nucleotide sequences were sequenced per donor, approximately 20% of them non-productive.

This clone has a handful of counts. There is no known antigen for this receptor. Base qualities are not at hand, and no much larger clone is one base apart. The receptor library was made with the immunoSEQ multiplex PCR assay. The multiplex PCR relied on a mix of 60 forward primers for TCR Vbeta segments and 13 reverse primers for TCR Jbeta segments. The CDR3 region of rearranged TCR beta genes was amplified from genomic DNA by a multiplex PCR assay. Amplified TCR beta libraries were sequenced as 87-base-pair reads on the Illumina HiSeq System. The authors' analysis ran thus. In a later analysis, tens of millions of unique TCR beta chains were counted across the roughly 610 repertoires, and roughly 10 million of these chains were shared by at least two donors. To remove PCR and sequencing errors, raw reads were error-corrected and collapsed into unique sequences using a nearest-neighbor algorithm that merged closely related sequences. V, D and J gene segments were assigned by aligning CDR3 sequences to IMGT reference sequences. For a sequence to be retained, a match of at least six nucleotides to both a V gene segment and a J gene segment was required. Rearrangements were called productive when the CDR3 lacked stop codons and stayed in frame with V and J; all others were non-productive. Following IMGT convention, CDR3 was defined as the stretch from the second conserved V-encoded cysteine up to the conserved J-encoded phenylalanine. Sequences without an unambiguous match to a single V gene segment were excluded from the earlier analysis of about 630 of the donors. An earlier analysis of several hundred of the donors classified V segments as functional when productive rearrangements were above 56.7% and as segregating when the standard deviation between donors was above 5%. To diagnose cytomegalovirus status from the catalog of TCR beta chain sequences, a statistical classification framework was built. V and J gene assignment, in a later analysis, came from comparing TCR nucleotide sequences with IMGT/GENE-DB human TR gene sequences. The TCRdist pipeline was used in a later analysis to assign CDR3 sequences and most-parsimonious VDJ recombination scenarios. In a later analysis, every TCR beta chain was defined by the combination of its CDR3 amino acid sequence and its V-gene family, and reads without a unique V-gene family were dropped. A later analysis removed roughly 590 highly shared, low-generation-probability nucleotide sequences to deal with suspected cross-contamination and a sequencing artifact. For each public chain, a later analysis derived a clonal expansion index from normalized ranks of inferred template counts within each repertoire. Generation probabilities in a later analysis came from a VDJ recombination model fitted to out-of-frame rearrangements, and those results were checked against IGoR. A later analysis scored TCR-TCR, TCR-HLA and TCR-CMV co-occurrence with hypergeometric tests, applying a repertoire-size bias correction to TCR pairs. False discovery rates were estimated in a later analysis by permuting HLA or CMV assignments 20 times. In a later analysis, co-occurring TCRs were grouped with DBSCAN, and TCRdist sequence similarity was added when clustering was performed within HLA-allele-positive subsets. For co-occurrence clustering, repertoires with fewer than 30,000 or more than 120,000 public chains were excluded, along with five or six repertoires with anomalous nucleotide sharing. What TCRdb holds here is the immuneACCESS table cut down to in-frame rearrangements. Part of the clones is not present; checked against another copy, under half of the missing clones reflect an unresolved V gene, and the others are unexplained. That table gives V, J and clone size, and the DNA gave D and trimming. This sample is represented by some 200,000 clones; about four fifths of them were singletons. Of the sample, 1.7% is held by the ten largest clones.

The cohort consisted of more than 650 healthy bone marrow donors. At the time of sampling, every cohort member was nominally healthy, though immune exposures that went unrecorded were likely present. The donor tested CMV seronegative, placing the donor among the 350 to 400 seronegative members of the cohort. A peripheral blood sample was collected from each donor, and TCR beta sequencing was performed on peripheral blood mononuclear cells. Genomic DNA was extracted from the blood cell samples with the Qiagen DNeasy Blood Extraction Kit. Points the paper makes about the study in general: In a later analysis, several top co-occurrence clusters were reported to appear linked to parvovirus B19, influenza, CMV and Epstein-Barr virus. Because HLA typing was unavailable for some donors at each locus, only the typed subset was used in association tests. The authors suggested that the approach could potentially be generalized to other disease states and immunological phenotypes. A cluster of highly shared sequence variants was judged likely to represent a technical artifact of the sequencing pipeline. The only immune exposure information available for the cohort was CMV serostatus. Assigning TCR associations to individual alleles was difficult when HLA alleles, especially DR and DQ, strongly co-occurred. A later analysis found that HLA-associated TCR beta chains were more clonally expanded and had lower generation probabilities than equally common non-associated chains. A later genetic analysis reported fewer N-insertions in productive TCRs among donors in an Asian-associated ancestry cluster than the approximately 670-donor mean. The presence/absence analyses assumed that sequencing depth was roughly uniform across donors, and that assumption may not be true. A total of 164 TCR beta chains were listed by the study as associated with cytomegalovirus. Across donors, most TCR sequences were observed very rarely, whereas some public TCRs were present in many individuals. Broadly in line with IMGT annotations, most TCR beta V segments showed up in productive rearrangements about 87% or about 30% of the time in an earlier analysis of around 600 of the donors. V-gene and J-gene trimming of TCR beta chains was associated with a missense DCLRE1C variant in a later genetic analysis, and the association was replicated in an independent cohort. The earlier analysis of about 600 of the donors excluded roughly 17 rarely observed V segments, including chromosome 9 orphons, because counts were too low. According to a later analysis, most CMV-associated TCR beta chains appeared to be HLA-restricted, and the HLA associations seemed to be driven largely by CMV exposure. A further reported finding was that TCR beta sequences accurately predicted the HLA-A and HLA-B alleles for most subjects in the first cohort. Specific HLA alleles were associated with 15,000 to 20,000 TCR beta sequences at a false discovery rate of 0.05 in a later analysis. In vitro tests confirmed that a few of the cytomegalovirus-associated TCR beta chains recognize cytomegalovirus antigens. Linkage disequilibrium might explain the correlated functional status among segregating V segments, but an unknown experimental factor could not be ruled out. The classifier was reported to diagnose cytomegalovirus status with high specificity and sensitivity in both the original and validation cohorts. The cohort was sequenced for TCR beta chains only, and without alpha or paired-chain data the features that could be detected were limited. A later analysis found that TCR association rates varied across HLA loci, with DRB1 alleles showing the most associated TCRs and HLA-C alleles the fewest.

This TCR came from a woman aged 18-35 years in good health and CMV-seronegative. Sequencing was done on a sample of PBMCs.

CDR3 protein: CASSPTGAANEKLFF. At the DNA level, the sequence is TGTGCCAGCAGCCCAACAGGGGCGGCTAATGAAAAACTGTTTTTT. This receptor chain uses TRBV5-4 and TRBJ1-4, and 7 junctional nucleotides match TRBD1. Clipping removes 4 bases from V and 3 bases from J, with 6 as the unmatched junction base count. The germline V gene encodes CDR1 SGHNT and CDR2 YYREEE (reference sequence). Measured from the cysteine to the phenylalanine, the CDR3 is 15 residues long. Kept here is only the CDR3 DNA, which spans 45 bases and is read in frame from base 1.